This section outlines one TCR beta chain sequence together with its context. This sample stems from a study of Graves' ophthalmopathy and Graves' hyperthyroidism. The authors amplified TCR beta CDR3 regions from RNA transcripts. First-round RT-PCR with HTBI primers preceded a second-round multiplex PCR. TCRdb called the multiplex PCR reads again in MiXCR, with one record for every CDR3 protein. Counted here are about 390,000 distinct CDR3 sequences, over 15% occurring once; the ten biggest clones make up 7%. Trimming took 4 bases from V and 1 from J, leaving 11 bases between them. The CDR3 covers 14 residues. The germline V gene has CDR1 KGHSH and CDR2 LQKENI.

The sequence was collected from a woman between 18 and 30 years old with stable Graves' hyperthyroidism. The genes are TRBV18 and TRBJ2-7; TRBD2 is a possible D gene (5 bases). The specimen sequenced was peripheral blood. CDR3 amino acids: CASSLGRESYEQYF. CDR3 sequence (DNA): TGTGCCAGCTCACTAGGACGGGAATCCTACGAGCAGTACTTC.